The 19 T cell receptor beta chains in this list originate from one sample, sequenced in a study of blood T cell repertoires in COVID-19. Sequencing used immunoSEQ multiplex PCR; TCRdb keeps in-frame clones, though not all of them. The sample carries 150,000 to 200,000 clones, roughly nine tenths recorded once. The specimen sequenced was peripheral blood. The receptor source for this set is a woman aged 60-75 years with COVID-19, enrolled during active disease.

The sample holds one count of this clone. This chain's CDR3 is CASRGGAGGNSPLHF. In DNA, the CDR3 is TGTGCCAGCAGGGGGGGGGCCGGTGGTAATTCACCCCTCCACTTT. This chain uses TRBV2 with TRBJ1-6; the D gene is possibly TRBD1 (6 bases). Germline V gene sequence: CDR1 SNHLY, CDR2 FYNNEI. The ends were cut back, 6 bases at V and 6 bases at J, with 15 bases in the middle. The CDR3 runs 15 residues.

This rearrangement joins TRBV14 to TRBJ1-5; no reliable D call. This CDR3 spans 13 amino acids. Trimming stripped 4 bases from V and 4 bases from J, with 8 bases between. Germline values: CDR1 SGHDN, CDR2 FVKESK. Here the CDR3 reads CASSLVANQPQHF. CDR3 DNA: TGTGCCAGCAGCCTCGTGGCAAATCAGCCCCAGCATTTT. Complete variable domain (other parts from reference TRBV14 and TRBJ1-5): EAGVTQFPSHSVIEKGQTVTLRCDPISGHDNLYWYRRVMGKEIKFLLHFVKESKQDESGMPNNRFLAERTGGTYSTLKVQPAELEDSGVYFCASSLVANQPQHFGDGTRLSIL.

V usage is TRBV30 and J usage is TRBJ1-2, with TRBD1 identical over 7 bases. The CDR3 contains 13 residues. Germline CDR1 GTSNPN, CDR2 SVGIG (reference sequence). V trimming: 5 bases; J trimming: 4 bases; junction bases outside the gene matches: 7. CDR3: CAWGRGGAYGYTF. CDR3 nucleotide sequence: TGTGCCTGGGGCCGAGGGGGCGCCTATGGCTACACCTTC.

The chain uses TRBV20-1 and TRBJ1-2, with 7 bases lining up with TRBD1. In germline, CDR1 is DFQATT, CDR2 SNEGSKA (reference sequence). The CDR3 is made up of 13 amino acids. V gave up 4 bases and J gave up 4 bases; unmatched junction bases: 6. This CDR3 is CSANDRVGYGYTF. DNA for the CDR3: TGCAGTGCTAATGACAGGGTTGGCTATGGCTACACCTTC.

The chain joins TRBV24-1 to TRBJ2-1, with 7 bases lining up with TRBD1. V dropped 3 bases and J dropped 4; count of bases not matched to a gene: 5. The CDR3 is 15 amino acids. Germline V gene data show CDR1 as KGHDR and CDR2 as SFDVKD. CDR3 in DNA: TGTGCCACCAGTGATAAGGGACAGAGATACAATGAGCAGTTCTTC. It specifies CATSDKGQRYNEQFF.

In this sample, this clone turned up a few times. The chain is built from TRBV7-9 and TRBJ1-2, with 7 bases aligning to TRBD1. The CDR3 has 12 residues. Germline lookup yields CDR1 SEHNR and CDR2 FQNEAQ (reference sequence). The V segment lost 5 bases and the J segment 5 bases; nucleotides outside the gene matches: 2. Written as DNA, the CDR3 is TGTGCCAGCAGCGAGACAGGGTATGGCTACACCTTC. This encodes CASSETGYGYTF.

The genes are TRBV11-1 and TRBJ2-3; D might be TRBD2 (6 bases). There are 14 residues in the CDR3. CDR1 and CDR2 from the germline V gene are SGHAT and FQDESV (reference sequence). The germline V and J ends were trimmed by 0 bases and 4 bases, with 8 bases remaining between them. The CDR3 region is CASSLAPGADTQYF. The DNA of the CDR3 is TGTGCCAGCAGCTTAGCCCCGGGGGCAGATACGCAGTATTTT.

V usage is TRBV4-3 and J usage is TRBJ1-2; 7 bases align to TRBD1. The germline V gene encodes CDR1 LGHNA and CDR2 YSLEER. The length of the CDR3 is 13 residues. Trimming took 4 bases from V and 8 from J; bases not matched to a gene: 7. In DNA form, the CDR3 reads TGCGCCAGCAGCCGAGAGGGGGCTGGAGGCTACACCTTC. Its protein product is CASSREGAGGYTF.

The chain recombines TRBV27 with TRBJ1-2, with 11 nucleotides matching TRBD1. This CDR3 comprises 16 residues. After removal of 5 bases from V and 4 bases from J, the junction contained 9 bases not matched to a gene. Germline CDR1 is MNHEY and CDR2 is SMNVEV (reference sequence). The CDR3 DNA follows: TGTGCCAGCAGTCCAAAGGACAGGGGGCTTATCTATGGCTACACCTTC. Its protein is CASSPKDRGLIYGYTF.

This clone was seen a single time. The chain joins TRBV7-9 to TRBJ1-3; D is uncertain. V was cut by 6 bases and J by 4 bases, with 10 bases left in between. This CDR3 contains 13 residues. Germline-derived CDR1 and CDR2 are SEHNR and FQNEAQ (reference sequence). The CDR3 loop reads CASSATQGNTIYF. The CDR3 DNA sequence: TGTGCCAGCAGTGCTACACAGGGAAACACCATATATTTT.

CDR3 in DNA: TGTGCCACCAGCAGAGACCAGATGGATACGCAGTATTTT. This translates into CATSRDQMDTQYF. V usage is TRBV15 and J usage is TRBJ2-3, with no clear D. Germline V gives CDR1 LNHNV, CDR2 YYDKDF (reference sequence). The V and J ends lost 0 bases and 6 bases respectively, with 7 bases between them. This CDR3 comprises 13 residues.

The rearrangement joins TRBV3-1 (or the pseudogene TRBV3-2) to TRBJ2-1; TRBD1 is a possible D gene (6 bases). The germline V gene has CDR1 LGHDT and CDR2 YNNKEL (reference sequence). The CDR3 sequence is 14 residues long. Trimming pared 3 bases from V and 0 bases from J, leaving 6 bases between. CDR3 residues: CASSHRGSYNEQFF. The CDR3 DNA reads TGTGCCAGCAGCCACAGGGGCTCCTACAATGAGCAGTTCTTC.

The chain is built from TRBV21-1 and TRBJ2-7; TRBD1, the table's D call, was not compared with the DNA. TRBV21-1 is classified as a pseudogene. The CDR3 totals 16 residues. The CDR3 bases are TGTGCCAGCAGCACAACCAACAGGGGACATGTACGCCAGCAGTACTTC. Translated: CASSTTNRGHVRQQYF.

The chain has TRBV18 and TRBJ1-1; D may be TRBD1 (6 bases). The V and J ends lost 3 bases and 5 bases respectively, with 13 bases between them. CDR1 and CDR2 (germline): KGHSH, LQKENI. CDR3 size: 14 residues. CDR3 residues: CASSPHPGETEAFF. The CDR3 nucleotides are TGTGCCAGCTCACCTCACCCAGGGGAGACTGAAGCTTTCTTT.

The chain uses TRBV20-1 and TRBJ2-3; possibly TRBD2 for D (5 bases). This CDR3 has 11 amino acids. V dropped 2 bases and J dropped 13 bases, with 13 bases sitting between them. In germline, CDR1 is DFQATT, CDR2 SNEGSKA (reference sequence). CDR3 sequence reads: CSARSVAGKYF. CDR3 in DNA: TGCAGTGCTAGATCTGTGGCGGGCAAGTATTTT.

This clone is a singleton in its sample. This rearrangement joins TRBV11-3 to TRBJ1-1; 8 bases line up with TRBD1. V lost 8 bases, J lost 4 bases, and 9 bases stayed unmatched. The CDR3 spans 14 residues. CDR1 and CDR2 (germline): SGHNT, YENEEA. The CDR3 coding sequence is TGTGCCAGCGTTGACAGGGGAGGGGTCACTGAAGCTTTCTTT. This codes for CASVDRGGVTEAFF.

The chain has TRBV5-4 and TRBJ2-7; 9 bases fit TRBD1. The CDR3 spans 15 residues. In germline, CDR1 is SGHNT, CDR2 YYREEE (reference sequence). The V segment lost 5 bases and the J segment 0 bases; nucleotides outside the gene matches: 6. The CDR3 protein is CASRGDRVASYEQYF. The CDR3 nucleotides are TGTGCCAGCAGAGGGGACAGGGTGGCCTCCTACGAGCAGTACTTC. The entire variable domain, with the rest obtained from reference TRBV5-4 and TRBJ2-7, is as follows: ETGVTQSPTHLIKTRGQQVTLRCSSQSGHNTVSWYQQALGQGPQFIFQYYREEENGRGNFPPRFSGLQFPNYSSELNVNALELDDSALYLCASRGDRVASYEQYFGPGTRLTVT.

V and J are TRBV27 and TRBJ2-7; the D gene is possibly TRBD2 (5 bases). Trimming took 3 bases from V and 6 from J, leaving 15 bases between them. The CDR3 runs 14 residues. CDR1 MNHEY and CDR2 SMNVEV come from the germline V gene (reference sequence). The DNA of the CDR3 is TGTGCCAGCAGTTTTTTCGGACTCCGGGGCGAGCAGTACTTC. Translated: CASSFFGLRGEQYF.

This clone appeared a few times. This chain joins TRBV15 and TRBJ2-7; TRBD2 agrees at 7 bases. Germline V gives CDR1 LNHNV, CDR2 YYDKDF (reference sequence). The CDR3 totals 15 residues. The V and J ends lost 2 bases and 6 bases, in that order; junction bases with no gene match: 10. The CDR3 protein is CATSRPRGGLLEQYF. CDR3 bases: TGTGCCACCAGCAGACCCCGGGGAGGGTTACTCGAGCAGTACTTC. The full variable domain, its missing parts supplied by reference TRBV15 and TRBJ2-7, is DAMVIQNPRYQVTQFGKPVTLSCSQTLNHNVMYWYQQKSSQAPKLLFHYYDKDFNNEADTPDNFQSRRPNTSFCFLDIRSPGLGDTAMYLCATSRPRGGLLEQYFGPGTRLTVT.